The source of this T cell receptor (beta chain) is a study of shared T cell receptors in the human thymus (dated by TCRdb to the early 2020s). Regarding the research as a whole: The study examined how the human thymus generates shared, self-reactive T-cell receptor alpha chains.

Reading the germline V gene (reference sequence) gives CDR1 SEHNR and CDR2 FQNEAQ. The junction carries 10 bases between V and J, which are trimmed by 0 bases and 2 bases respectively. From its cysteine to its phenylalanine, the CDR3 spans 16 amino acids. The retained sequence is limited to the CDR3, 48 bases, with the frame set at the first base. As for this clone: Its antigen remains unidentified. Per-base quality was not reported, and no clone a single base away is much larger than it.

Library method: the immunoSEQ multiplex PCR assay. TCRdb took over this immuneACCESS table, retaining in-frame rearrangements with V and J assigned. Such tables are incomplete; in checked studies, under half of the missing clones stem from an unresolved V gene, and the remainder is unexplained. Recorded for this sample are some 660,000 clones; approximately 87% of them occurred a single time. The ten largest clones take up 0.0094% of the sample. The data were also submitted as part of a second study, on human thymus T cells. The second investigation adds: Donors were immunologically healthy infants undergoing open corrective cardiac surgery for congenital heart defects in Finland. The thymus tissue came from surgical resects taken out during corrective cardiac surgery. Both the thymic and the peripheral blood repertoires appeared to show biased V and J gene segment usage. According to the related research, thymic TCR repertoires were highly overlapping among unrelated individuals. The study described the TCR alpha and beta repertoires in roughly 8 infant thymus samples and a handful of matching peripheral blood samples. The infant donors were roughly 7 to 244 days old, and the cohort included five to seven males and two females. After being mechanically released from the tissue, thymocytes were kept at -70 degrees C in pellets of about 9-34 million cells. Genomic DNA was extracted from frozen cell pellets with a QIAsymphony instrument. The immunoSEQ multiplex PCR assay was used to amplify the TCRB and TCRAD loci from a standardized quantity of quality-controlled genomic DNA. The amplicons spanned the V(D)J region and were long enough to cover the CDR3 and allow V and J genes to be identified. Amplicon sequencing was performed on an Illumina platform through the commercial immunoSEQ service. Primer bias and sequencing errors were corrected using previously described methods, and TCRAD and TCRB definitions followed the IMGT database. immunoSEQ Analyzer 3.0 and VDJTools were used for repertoire analysis, which covered basic statistics, V/J segment usage, diversity estimates, rarefaction and pairwise overlap. Chao1, ChaoE, Efron-Thisted, Shannon and inverse Simpson indices were used to estimate diversity, which was also estimated on datasets down-sampled to the smallest sample. Repertoire overlap was assessed by strict matching of CDR3 nucleotide sequence, V gene and J gene, and clustering was done by Jaccard-based multidimensional scaling. On average, thymus samples gave about 810,000 unique TCRB clonotypes, whereas blood samples gave some 84,000.

The receptor was derived from a boy in the first two years of life with a congenital heart defect. Donor details come from another sample of the same person, matched by shared clones. The sample consisted of thymocytes. The rearrangement combines TRBV7-9 with TRBJ2-2, with the D gene uncertain. The CDR3 is CASSLAITVNTGELFF. Here is the DNA: TGTGCCAGCAGCTTAGCGATTACAGTCAACACCGGGGAGCTGTTTTTT.